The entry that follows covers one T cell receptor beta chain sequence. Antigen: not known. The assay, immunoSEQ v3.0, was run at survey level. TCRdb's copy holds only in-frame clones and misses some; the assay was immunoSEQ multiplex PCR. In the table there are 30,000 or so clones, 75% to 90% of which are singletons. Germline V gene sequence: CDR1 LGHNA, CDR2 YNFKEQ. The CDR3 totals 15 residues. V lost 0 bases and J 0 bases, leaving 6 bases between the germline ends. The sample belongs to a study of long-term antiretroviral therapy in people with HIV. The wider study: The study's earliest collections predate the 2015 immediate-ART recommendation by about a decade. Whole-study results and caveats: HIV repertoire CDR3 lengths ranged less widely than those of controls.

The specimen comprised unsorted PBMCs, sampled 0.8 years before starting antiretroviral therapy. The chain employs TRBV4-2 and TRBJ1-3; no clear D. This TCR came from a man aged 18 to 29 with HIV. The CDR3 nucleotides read TGTGCCAGCAGCCAAGATGCACACTCTGGAAACACCATATATTTT. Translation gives CASSQDAHSGNTIYF.